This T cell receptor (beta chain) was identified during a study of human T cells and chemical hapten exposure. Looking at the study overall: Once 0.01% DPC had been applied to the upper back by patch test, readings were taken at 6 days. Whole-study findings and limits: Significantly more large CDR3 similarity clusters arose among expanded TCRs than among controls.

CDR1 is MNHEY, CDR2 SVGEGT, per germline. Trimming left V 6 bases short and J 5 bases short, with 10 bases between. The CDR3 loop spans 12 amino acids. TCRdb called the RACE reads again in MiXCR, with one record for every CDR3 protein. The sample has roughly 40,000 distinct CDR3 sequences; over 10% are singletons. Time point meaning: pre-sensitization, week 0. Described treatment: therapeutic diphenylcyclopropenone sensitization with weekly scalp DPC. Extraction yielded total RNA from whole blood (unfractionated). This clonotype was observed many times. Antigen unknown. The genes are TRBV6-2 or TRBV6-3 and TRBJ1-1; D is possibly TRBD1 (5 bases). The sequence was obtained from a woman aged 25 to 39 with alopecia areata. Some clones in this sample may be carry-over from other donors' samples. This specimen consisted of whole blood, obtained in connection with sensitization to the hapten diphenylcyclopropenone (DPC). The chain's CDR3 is CASRSGGTEAFF. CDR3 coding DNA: TGTGCCAGCAGGAGTGGGGGAACTGAAGCTTTCTTT.